This entry is about one T cell receptor beta chain. This record comes from a study of T cells in Graves' hyperthyroidism and ophthalmopathy. The CDR3 totals 14 residues. V was clipped by 3 bases and J by 4 bases; unmatched bases: 9. Germline CDR1 SQVTM, CDR2 ANQGSEA. A patient was excluded if there was uncontrolled infection, other autoimmune disease, pregnancy or lactation. RNA transcripts served as the template for amplifying TCR beta CDR3 regions. HTBI primers drove first-round RT-PCR of the TCR CDR3. One entry per CDR3 protein, called by TCRdb with MiXCR from the multiplex PCR reads. This sample has 490,000 or so distinct CDR3 sequences, with just under 20% found just once.

This TCR was sampled from a man aged 35-49 years with Graves' ophthalmopathy. The rearrangement uses TRBV29-1 and TRBJ2-7; 7 bases map to TRBD1. The sequencing sample was made of blood. Here the CDR3 DNA reads TGCAGCGTTGAGACAGGGAGCGCTACGTACGAGCAGTACTTC. It specifies CSVETGSATYEQYF.